This T cell receptor (beta chain) was sequenced during a study of T cell responses to AZD1222 COVID-19 vaccine (dated by TCRdb to 2020 to 2022). Regarding the research as a whole: AZD1222 recipients with second doses at about 4 weeks or about 12 weeks were pooled, because spike-specific TCR depth and breadth did not differ between schedules. TCR sequencing covered some 250 trial participants: 200 to 220 given two doses of AZD1222 and approximately 26 given two doses of MenACWY control vaccine. Enrollment into the trials was organized by age into subgroups of 18-55, 56-69 and 70-plus years, and those subgroups contained about 150, 27 and 61 TCR-sequenced participants, respectively.

Beyond this particular receptor, the publication reports: The whole spike protein was spanned by vaccine-associated CD4 TCRs, and dominant responses were seen in regions 160-218 and 743-854. The 56-69-year group was small, and its depth increase did not reach significance, likely because of low power. Most participants were white British and females outnumbered males, and the authors suggested that clonal diversity may have been underestimated. Epitopes outside the regions mutated in the B.1.351 and B.1.1.7 variants were reportedly recognized by nearly half of the unique spike-specific TCRs. No day 14 peak-response samples were available, so repertoires were characterized only after the peak T cell response. Spike-specific TCR breadth and depth rose significantly after two AZD1222 doses compared with day 0 and with MenACWY recipients. Conclusions about previously exposed vaccinees are limited, since just five or six AZD1222 recipients were seropositive for SARS-CoV-2 at baseline.

A remark on this clone: Its antigen remains undetermined. There are no base qualities to consult, and no much larger clone falls within one base.

The CDR3 regions of human TCRbeta chains were subjected to immunosequencing. In the authors' own workflow: TCRs in the repertoires were matched against a reference library of SARS-CoV-2-specific TCRs that had been generated with the MIRA antigen-specificity platform. Breadth was defined as the fraction of unique TCRs that were SARS-CoV-2-associated. Depth was defined as the fraction of total T cells that were SARS-CoV-2-associated. Each spike-specific TCR was assigned to its reactive spike region and to a CD4 or CD8 class using the MIRA data. Log10-transformed breadth and depth values were compared by one-way ANOVA with Sidak's multiple comparisons tests. The table was pulled from immuneACCESS by TCRdb, which kept in-frame rearrangements only. Such tables lose some clones; where checked, under half of the loss comes from unresolved V genes, and the rest has no known cause. The DNA was the basis for D and trimming; V, J and clone size are from that table. Counted in this sample were about 150,000 clones; over 85% of them appeared once. The top ten clonotypes cover 5% to 5.5% of the sample.

The time point label on this specimen signifies: baseline before first vaccination. The vaccinee samples were drawn from two UK trials, COV001 and COV002, one of which was a single-blind randomized controlled phase 2/3 trial testing AZD1222 (ChAdOx1 nCoV-19) in healthy adults. Trial participant PBMC samples were collected at day 0 and day 28 after the second dose for TCRbeta chain sequencing. Based on the germline V gene, the CDR1 and CDR2 sequences are LGHNA and YNFKEQ. There are 13 amino acids in the CDR3, from cysteine to phenylalanine inclusive. Of the read, only the CDR3 DNA is kept; its 39 bases are in frame from base 1. Trimming accounts for 4 bases at V and 8 bases at J, while the number of junction bases matched to no gene is 2.

Sequenced here: peripheral blood, sampled on day 0 of AZD1222 vaccination. Recombination linked TRBV4-2 to TRBJ1-6; 7 bases in between match TRBD1. This TCR came from an adult in good health. CDR3 reads: CASSRTGDSPLHF. The base sequence is TGTGCCAGCAGCCGGACAGGTGATTCACCCCTCCACTTT.